The 3 T cell receptor beta chains below were found in one sample sequenced in a study of T cell repertoires in cytomegalovirus infection. The antigens of these receptors remain unknown. MiXCR was run by TCRdb on the reads, yielding one entry per CDR3 protein. The data contain 95,000 to 150,000 distinct CDR3 sequences, about 31% of them seen just once; the ten biggest clones take up under 65%. Source: CD8+ T cells from cultured PBMCs, taken from culture after CMV antigen stimulation. These receptors all come from a human donor in good health (CMV status not recorded). Some clones in this sample may be carry-over from other donors' samples.

The J gene is TRBJ2-1, the V gene TRBV6-2 or TRBV6-3, with 8 positions matching TRBD2. Losses at the gene ends were 7 bases for V and 9 bases for J; bases not matched to a gene: 14. The CDR3 totals 15 residues. Looked up from germline, CDR1 is MNHEY and CDR2 is SVGEGT. CDR3 DNA: TGTGCCAGCACCCTACTAGCGGACTACAAGGTTGAGCAGTTCTTC. As protein: CASTLLADYKVEQFF.

This clonotype was seen more than once but under ten times. The chain uses TRBV7-8 and TRBJ2-1; 12 positions agree with TRBD1. The germline gives CDR1 SGHVS, CDR2 FQNEAQ. The J segment lost 7 bases and the V segment lost 7 bases, leaving 5 bases of the junction unmatched. The CDR3 covers 14 residues. The CDR3 region is CASKGQGAVNEQFF. CDR3 sequence (DNA): TGTGCCAGCAAGGGACAGGGGGCGGTGAATGAGCAGTTCTTC.

The rearrangement joins TRBV19 to TRBJ2-2; the match to TRBD2 covers 8 bases. The CDR3 has 14 residues. The V segment lost 5 bases and the J segment 4 bases; nucleotides outside the gene matches: 3. Germline V gives CDR1 LNHDA, CDR2 SQIVND (reference sequence). The CDR3 here is CASSAGTSTGELFF. The CDR3 bases are TGTGCCAGTAGTGCCGGGACTAGCACCGGGGAGCTGTTTTTT.